This passage covers 22 T cell receptor beta chains from one sample sequenced in a study of shared clonotypes between healthy human individuals. The table came from immunoSEQ multiplex PCR; TCRdb's copy has only in-frame clones and leaves some out. The sample records about 2.4 million clones, around 90% being singletons. Material: naive CD4+ T cells sorted from blood. As to subset: CD45RA+ positively selected. These receptors all stem from a man younger than 35 in good health.

The chain combines TRBV4-2 with TRBJ2-7, with 16 nucleotides matching TRBD2. Trimming took 4 bases from V and 3 from J; bases not matched to a gene: 9. Germline CDR1 reads LGHNA; CDR2 reads YNFKEQ. The CDR3 extends over 18 amino acids. The CDR3 sequence is CASSRTGLAGGKLYEQYF. CDR3 sequence (DNA): TGTGCCAGCAGCCGGACGGGACTAGCGGGGGGGAAACTCTACGAGCAGTACTTC.

This chain links TRBV6-6 with TRBJ1-1, with D tentatively TRBD1 (6 bases). V was trimmed by 7 bases and J by 4 bases, leaving 19 bases between them. Germline V gene data show CDR1 as MNHNY and CDR2 as SVGAGI (reference sequence). The CDR3 extends over 15 amino acids. The CDR3 is CASTPGGGRGTEAFF. DNA of the CDR3: TGTGCCAGCACCCCCGGTGGGGGCCGGGGCACTGAAGCTTTCTTT.

In DNA, the CDR3 is TGTGCCAGCAGCCCCTACAGGGGGCTGAACACCGGGGAGCTGTTTTTT. Its protein product is CASSPYRGLNTGELFF. The rearrangement links TRBV11-2 to TRBJ2-2; 9 nucleotides line up with TRBD1. The germline V gene has CDR1 SGHAT and CDR2 FQNNGV. The length of the CDR3 is 16 residues. Trimming took 5 bases from V and 1 from J; bases not matched to a gene: 5.

The gene calls are TRBV2 and TRBJ1-2, with D tentatively TRBD1 (5 bases). This CDR3 has 13 amino acids. Trimming took off 5 bases at V and 2 bases at J, with 9 bases between the two ends. CDR1 is SNHLY, CDR2 FYNNEI, per germline. Here the CDR3 reads CASSYQGNYGYTF. The CDR3 nucleotides are TGTGCCAGCAGTTATCAGGGAAACTATGGCTACACCTTC.

This clone came up once. The rearrangement links TRBV5-6 to TRBJ1-1; no clear D. The V gene's germline CDR1 is SGHDT and CDR2 YYEEEE. This CDR3 contains 12 residues. V lost 2 bases to trimming and J lost 4 bases, with 6 bases between them. In DNA, the CDR3 is TGTGCCAGCAGCTTAAGGGCCACTGAAGCTTTCTTT. It encodes CASSLRATEAFF.

This chain uses TRBV19 with TRBJ2-3; D not resolved. The germline CDR1 and CDR2 sequences are LNHDA and SQIVND (reference sequence). Trimming removed 7 bases at V and 1 base at J, with 18 bases between. The CDR3 sequence is 16 residues long. The CDR3 nucleotides are TGTGCCAGTAATCCCAAGGTGGCAGGACGCACAGATACGCAGTATTTT. Residues: CASNPKVAGRTDTQYF.

The V call is TRBV7-9, the J call TRBJ2-1, with 14 bases identical to TRBD2. This CDR3 spans 19 amino acids. CDR1 is SEHNR, CDR2 FQNEAQ, per germline (reference sequence). V shed 5 bases, J shed 8 bases, and the junction held 17 bases outside the gene matches. The CDR3 region is CASSLVPRTSGRIMDEQFF. The CDR3 DNA sequence: TGTGCCAGCAGCCTAGTACCACGGACTAGCGGGAGGATTATGGATGAGCAGTTCTTC.

The J gene is TRBJ1-1, the V gene TRBV27; D is ambiguous. Germline V gives CDR1 MNHEY, CDR2 SMNVEV (reference sequence). The V end lost 10 bases, the J end lost 1 base, and 16 bases lay between the germline ends. The CDR3 totals 14 residues. The CDR3 here is CATYSEGGNTEAFF. CDR3 nucleotide sequence: TGTGCCACCTACTCAGAAGGCGGGAACACTGAAGCTTTCTTT.

CDR3 bases: TGTGCCAGCAGTAGAAGGGAAAACTACGAGCAGTACTTC. This gives the protein CASSRRENYEQYF. V gene TRBV6-5 combines with J gene TRBJ2-7; D ambiguous. Between the trimmed V and J ends, which lost 5 bases and 3 bases, there was a span of 11 bases. Per the germline V gene, CDR1 is MNHEY and CDR2 is SVGAGI. The CDR3 loop spans 13 amino acids.

The chain combines TRBV29-1 with TRBJ2-7; 11 bases line up with TRBD1. V lost 4 bases and J lost 7; bases outside the gene matches: 3. This CDR3 comprises 12 residues. The V gene's germline CDR1 is SQVTM and CDR2 ANQGSEA. CDR3 residues: CSVGTGGNEQYF. DNA for the CDR3: TGCAGCGTTGGGACAGGGGGCAATGAGCAGTACTTC.

The chain employs TRBV27 and TRBJ2-7; maybe TRBD2 (6 bases). The CDR3 consists of 15 residues. In germline, CDR1 is MNHEY, CDR2 SMNVEV (reference sequence). V was cut by 7 bases and J by 8 bases, with 24 bases left in between. The CDR3 reads CASIATSVGGRKQYF. CDR3 nucleotides: TGTGCCAGCATCGCAACCTCGGTGGGAGGAAGGAAGCAGTACTTC.

The chain combines TRBV28 with TRBJ2-2; 8 bases fit TRBD1. J was trimmed by 8 bases and V by 4 bases; bases with no gene match: 9. The CDR3 length is 15 residues. Germline V lookup: CDR1 MDHEN, CDR2 SYDVKM. CDR3 amino acids: CASSWTGLSTGELFF. CDR3 DNA: TGTGCCAGCAGTTGGACAGGGCTAAGCACGGGGGAGCTGTTTTTT. Together with reference TRBV28 and TRBJ2-2, the CDR3 gives the full variable domain: DVKVTQSSRYLVKRTGEKVFLECVQDMDHENMFWYRQDPGLGLRLIYFSYDVKMKEKGDIPEGYSVSREKKERFSLILESASTNQTSMYLCASSWTGLSTGELFFGEGSRLTVL.

The chain uses TRBV7-9 and TRBJ2-7, with a tentative D call TRBD1 (5 bases). Germline V gene data show CDR1 as SEHNR and CDR2 as FQNEAQ (reference sequence). Trimming took 1 base from V and 2 from J, leaving 12 bases between them. The CDR3 is made up of 15 amino acids. The CDR3 reads CASSLVRDATYEQYF. The CDR3 DNA reads TGTGCCAGCAGCTTAGTCAGGGATGCTACCTACGAGCAGTACTTC.

To note about this clone: Other DNA variants within this sample encode the same CDR3. The chain combines TRBV5-4 with TRBJ2-1; 11 nucleotides match TRBD1. The CDR3 is 14 residues long. With V trimmed by 4 bases and J by 6 bases, 3 bases remained unmatched. The germline V gene encodes CDR1 SGHNT and CDR2 YYREEE (reference sequence). The CDR3 nucleotides read TGTGCCAGCAGCCCCGGGACAGGGGGCAATGAGCAGTTCTTC. This codes for CASSPGTGGNEQFF.

This clone appeared a few times. The chain is built from TRBV10-3 and TRBJ1-1; D unresolved. Trimming pared 2 bases from V and 1 base from J, leaving 8 bases between. The CDR3 has 14 residues. Germline loops: CDR1 ENHRY, CDR2 SYGVKD. This CDR3 reads CAISEGWGNTEAFF. The CDR3, as DNA: TGTGCCATCAGTGAGGGGTGGGGGAACACTGAAGCTTTCTTT.

This rearrangement joins TRBV9 to TRBJ2-1; D uncertain. The CDR3 runs 11 residues. Germline lookup yields CDR1 SGDLS and CDR2 YYNGEE. V gave up 5 bases and J gave up 7 bases, with 7 bases separating them. The CDR3 DNA reads as TGTGCCAGCAGATCTGGGAATGAGCAGTTCTTC. Amino acid sequence: CASRSGNEQFF.

This chain connects TRBV4-3 to TRBJ1-2; no firm D call. The CDR3 totals 15 residues. The germline CDR1 and CDR2 sequences are LGHNA and YSLEER. Trimming took 4 bases from V and 7 from J, leaving 19 bases between them. In DNA, the CDR3 is TGCGCCAGCAGCCGGTCCAGGACCGGGGAGGGTGGCTACACCTTC. Its translation is CASSRSRTGEGGYTF.

A few counts support this clone. V usage is TRBV7-9 and J usage is TRBJ1-5; D is unclear. The V end was cut by 1 base, the J end by 4 bases, with 11 bases between. CDR1 and CDR2 (germline): SEHNR, FQNEAQ (reference sequence). The CDR3 spans 15 residues. The CDR3 protein is CASSLGVFGNQPQHF. CDR3 nucleotide sequence: TGTGCCAGCAGCTTAGGGGTTTTCGGAAATCAGCCCCAGCATTTT.

This clone was detected only once. The chain couples TRBV29-1 to TRBJ1-1; no clear D. CDR1 and CDR2 from the germline V gene are SQVTM and ANQGSEA. Trimming left V 7 bases short and J 1 base short, with 10 bases between. The CDR3 covers 12 residues. In DNA form, the CDR3 reads TGCAGCGGCGCATCAGGGAACACTGAAGCTTTCTTT. Translation: CSGASGNTEAFF.

CDR3 nucleotide sequence: TGTGCCAGCTCACCGTCAGGGAGGGAACAGCCCCAGCATTTT. Residues: CASSPSGREQPQHF. The genes are TRBV18 and TRBJ1-5, with D perhaps TRBD1 (5 bases). CDR3 length: 14 amino acids. The V end lost 3 bases, the J end lost 7 bases, and 13 bases lay between the germline ends. Looked up from germline, CDR1 is KGHSH and CDR2 is LQKENI.

The V call is TRBV7-6, the J call TRBJ1-6; no reliable D call. Germline V lookup: CDR1 SGHVS, CDR2 FNYEAQ. The CDR3 runs to 12 residues. V was shortened by 4 bases and J by 6 bases, with 4 bases between the two germline ends. The CDR3 nucleotides are TGTGCCAGCAGCTCTCCTAATTCACCCCTCCACTTT. Translated, it gives CASSSPNSPLHF.

The chain couples TRBV28 to TRBJ1-6; D uncertain. Trimming shortened V by 6 bases and J by 6 bases, and 12 bases separated the two germline ends. CDR1 is MDHEN, CDR2 SYDVKM, per germline. The CDR3 is 14 residues long. The CDR3 here is CASSSESINSPLHF. The CDR3 DNA reads TGTGCCAGCAGCTCTGAATCGATTAATTCACCCCTCCACTTT.